These 32 T cell receptor beta chains share one sample of origin, sequenced in a study of T cells expressing NK-cell markers. TCRdb re-called the 5' RACE reads and shows each CDR3 protein once, DNA omitted. The ten top clones account for more than 1.4%, within a sample of a few hundred thousand distinct CDR3 sequences. Sequenced sample: blood T cells: a sorted CD56 or NKG2C T cell subset, CD4+ or CD8+ T cells, or bulk PBMC T cells (not recorded which). The receptors stem from a woman between 50 and 59 years old in good health.

The V gene is TRBV29-1, the J gene TRBJ2-1; TCRdb picks TRBD1, but there is no DNA to check that call. In germline, CDR1 is SQVTM, CDR2 ANQGSEA. The CDR3 consists of 12 residues. The CDR3 loop reads CSAGAGRIEQFF.

The chain joins TRBV6-6 to TRBJ1-5; TCRdb's D call, TRBD1, is unchecked because there is no DNA. The CDR3 has 15 amino acids. Germline CDR1 reads MNHNY; CDR2 reads SVGAGI (reference sequence). This chain's CDR3 is CASRGTEDRYQPQHF.

The rearrangement uses TRBV5-1 and TRBJ2-5. Germline V gene data show CDR1 as SGHRS and CDR2 as YFSETQ. This CDR3 has 13 residues. CDR3 residues: CASSPWAQETQYF.

V gene TRBV4-1 combines with J gene TRBJ2-3. Germline CDR1 reads MGHRA; CDR2 reads YSYEKL. The length of the CDR3 is 16 residues. CDR3 sequence reads: CASSGVGFLSADTQYF.

V and J are TRBV3-1 and TRBJ2-7; no DNA is available, so the TRBD1 call from TCRdb remains unchecked. Germline V gives CDR1 LGHDT, CDR2 YNNKEL (reference sequence). The CDR3 runs 15 residues. The CDR3 here is CASSQFGGVPYEQYF.

The chain carries TRBV7-9 and TRBJ1-5; TCRdb selects TRBD1, and the lack of DNA leaves this call unchecked. CDR1 is SEHNR, CDR2 FQNEAQ, per germline (reference sequence). CDR3 length: 16 amino acids. This CDR3 reads CASSRTGTGENQPQHF.

The chain employs TRBV5-1 and TRBJ2-7. The germline gives CDR1 SGHRS, CDR2 YFSETQ. This CDR3 contains 15 residues. CDR3 residues: CASSWGPDSPYEQYF.

The chain recombines TRBV6-1 with TRBJ2-5; the TCRdb D gene call, TRBD2, has no DNA to confirm it. CDR1 is MNHNS, CDR2 SASEGT, per germline. This CDR3 contains 15 residues. The chain's CDR3 is CASSVWALQGETQYF.

V and J are TRBV5-1 and TRBJ1-4; TCRdb reports TRBD1, a call that lacks DNA to check it against. CDR3 size: 15 residues. The germline V gene has CDR1 SGHRS and CDR2 YFSETQ. The CDR3 is CASSESTTGNEKLFF.

J is TRBJ1-4 and V is TRBV12-3 or TRBV12-4; TCRdb's assignment of TRBD1 cannot be checked, as there is no DNA. The CDR3 extends over 13 amino acids. The CDR3 loop is CASTVQTDEKLFF.

V and J are TRBV5-1 and TRBJ2-7; TCRdb indicates TRBD1, and absent DNA this call remains unverified. This CDR3 region has 14 residues. Germline V gene data show CDR1 as SGHRS and CDR2 as YFSETQ. The CDR3 sequence: CASSLWDRPREQYF.

J is TRBJ2-2 and V is TRBV4-1; TCRdb calls TRBD2, which cannot be checked without DNA. CDR1 and CDR2 from the germline V gene are MGHRA and YSYEKL. CDR3 length: 18 amino acids. CDR3 residues: CASSHPSGLAGNTGELFF.

The chain links TRBV12-3 or TRBV12-4 to TRBJ2-5; TCRdb's D call of TRBD1 is untestable without DNA. The CDR3 is 14 amino acids. The CDR3 is CASSVAGGGETQYF.

The CDR3 sequence is CASSFHLLGSNQPQHF. V usage is TRBV12-3 or TRBV12-4 and J usage is TRBJ1-5. The CDR3 runs 16 residues.

The chain uses TRBV18 and TRBJ2-2. Per germline, CDR1 KGHSH and CDR2 LQKENI. The CDR3 extends over 13 amino acids. The CDR3 is CASSQKATGELFF.

This chain uses TRBV19 with TRBJ1-6; TCRdb's D call of TRBD1 is untestable without DNA. The CDR3 loop spans 15 amino acids. Germline CDR1 reads LNHDA; CDR2 reads SQIVND (reference sequence). The CDR3 reads CASSTPGQGNSPLHF.

The CDR3 protein is CASSLGDPWGLADKETQYF. The chain joins TRBV11-3 to TRBJ2-5; as DNA is missing, the TRBD2 call by TCRdb cannot be tested. The germline V gene encodes CDR1 SGHNT and CDR2 YENEEA. The CDR3 runs to 19 residues.

The chain joins TRBV9 to TRBJ1-4. Germline CDR1 and CDR2: SGDLS and YYNGEE. CDR3 size: 14 residues. The CDR3 loop is CASSPNPTHEKLFF.

The rearrangement uses TRBV5-1 and TRBJ2-7. CDR1 is SGHRS, CDR2 YFSETQ, per germline. The CDR3 has 13 amino acids. The CDR3: CASSLGLRYEQYF.

The chain has TRBV5-6 and TRBJ2-5; the TCRdb call, TRBD1, lacks DNA for checking. Germline V gene sequence: CDR1 SGHDT, CDR2 YYEEEE. CDR3 length: 13 residues. The CDR3 sequence is CASSFGQRETQYF.

The genes are TRBV11-3 and TRBJ1-1. CDR1 is SGHNT, CDR2 YENEEA, per germline. This CDR3 comprises 13 residues. Here the CDR3 reads CASRLRENTEAFF.

CDR3 amino acids: CASSLEVAGPYEQYF. This chain uses TRBV5-1 with TRBJ2-7. CDR1 is SGHRS and CDR2 is YFSETQ in the germline V gene. The CDR3 contains 15 residues.

This chain joins TRBV6-4 and TRBJ1-2; TCRdb lists TRBD1, though no DNA is available to test this call. CDR1 MRHNA and CDR2 SNTAGT come from the germline V gene. This CDR3 is 16 amino acids long. CDR3 protein: CASSEYRTAENYGYTF.

This chain connects TRBV5-6 to TRBJ2-1. CDR1 is SGHDT and CDR2 is YYEEEE in the germline V gene. The CDR3 has 17 residues. CDR3 sequence: CASTHRATQRSYNEQFF.

The V call is TRBV2, the J call TRBJ2-1; as DNA is missing, the TRBD1 call by TCRdb cannot be tested. CDR1 SNHLY and CDR2 FYNNEI come from the germline V gene. The CDR3 covers 16 residues. This CDR3 is CASSSGLARSYNEQFF.

The chain is built from TRBV12-3 or TRBV12-4 and TRBJ2-4; with no DNA, the TCRdb D assignment of TRBD1 cannot be verified. This CDR3 has 15 amino acids. The CDR3: CASSIQTGVENIQYF.

The chain combines TRBV4-1 with TRBJ1-5; absent DNA, TCRdb's TRBD1 call cannot be checked. The germline CDR1 and CDR2 sequences are MGHRA and YSYEKL. CDR3 size: 16 residues. CDR3 amino acids: CASSQEGAGGVQPQHF.

This chain joins TRBV20-1 and TRBJ2-7; checking the TCRdb D call of TRBD2 is not possible without DNA. The CDR3 contains 17 residues. In germline, CDR1 is DFQATT, CDR2 SNEGSKA (reference sequence). CDR3 sequence reads: CSARAVGTSGSSYEQYF.

V usage is TRBV7-9 and J usage is TRBJ2-1; TCRdb returns TRBD2, unconfirmable since there is no DNA. This CDR3 has 16 amino acids. CDR1 is SEHNR and CDR2 is FQNEAQ in the germline V gene (reference sequence). This chain's CDR3 is CASSLRWASRRDEQFF.

The V gene is TRBV5-1, the J gene TRBJ2-2; as DNA is missing, the TRBD1 call by TCRdb cannot be tested. The CDR3 runs to 15 residues. Germline CDR1 and CDR2: SGHRS and YFSETQ. The CDR3 protein is CASSLGTGRTGELFF. Supplemented by reference TRBV5-1 and TRBJ2-2, the full variable domain reads KAGVTQTPRYLIKTRGQQVTLSCSPISGHRSVSWYQQTPGQGLQFLFEYFSETQRNKGNFPGRFSGRQFSNSRSEMNVSTLELGDSALYLCASSLGTGRTGELFFGEGSRLTVL.

V is TRBV20-1 and J is TRBJ2-5. The CDR3 runs to 14 residues. CDR1 is DFQATT, CDR2 SNEGSKA, per germline (reference sequence). The CDR3 spells CSARDMEYQETQYF.

This sequence joins TRBV10-3 and TRBJ2-3. The germline CDR1 and CDR2 sequences are ENHRY and SYGVKD. The length of the CDR3 is 11 residues. Here the CDR3 reads CATKGTDTQYF.